These 20 T cell receptor beta chains were sequenced from one sample in a study of blood T cell repertoires in COVID-19 (TCRdb year 2020). The library was produced with the immunoSEQ multiplex PCR assay. TCRdb took over this immuneACCESS table, retaining in-frame rearrangements with V and J assigned. Such tables are incomplete; in checked studies, under half of the missing clones stem from an unresolved V gene, and the remainder is unexplained. The sample has over 250,000 clones on record, about 90% of them singletons. Of the sample, 1.5% is held by the ten largest clones. Source material: peripheral blood. Every receptor here comes from a woman between 35 and 50 years old who had recovered from COVID-19.

V is TRBV7-2 and J is TRBJ2-7; 9 bases line up with TRBD1. Germline V gene data show CDR1 as SGHTA and CDR2 as FQGNSA. Trimming took 6 bases from V and 3 from J; bases not matched to a gene: 9. CDR3 size: 15 residues. The CDR3 protein is CASRIPGQGDYEQYF. The CDR3, as DNA: TGTGCCAGCAGGATACCGGGACAGGGCGACTACGAGCAGTACTTC. Based on the CDR3 plus reference TRBV7-2 and TRBJ2-7, the full variable domain is GAGVSQSPSNKVTEKGKDVELRCDPISGHTALYWYRQSLGQGLEFLIYFQGNSAPDKSGLPSDRFSAERTGGSVSTLTIQRTQQEDSAVYLCASRIPGQGDYEQYFGPGTRLTVT.

This sequence joins TRBV4-3 and TRBJ1-5; D is ambiguous. The CDR3 has 14 amino acids. Germline-derived CDR1 and CDR2 are LGHNA and YSLEER. Trimming left V 0 bases short and J 6 bases short, with 9 bases between. CDR3 in DNA: TGCGCCAGCAGCCAAGAGCAGTCCCGTCAGCCCCAGCATTTT. Residues: CASSQEQSRQPQHF.

This chain connects TRBV7-8 to TRBJ1-2; D is uncertain. This CDR3 is built from 18 residues. Trimming stripped 1 base from V and 0 bases from J, with 18 bases between. The germline V gene encodes CDR1 SGHVS and CDR2 FQNEAQ. CDR3 in DNA: TGTGCCAGCAGCTTAGTACAGCGGCCAGCGACCCCTAACTATGGCTACACCTTC. Protein: CASSLVQRPATPNYGYTF.

The CDR3 here is CASSFCHPRYSNQPQHF. The CDR3 DNA reads TGTGCCAGCAGCTTCTGCCACCCGAGGTATAGCAATCAGCCCCAGCATTTT. The chain carries TRBV7-6 and TRBJ1-5, with D uncertain. This CDR3 comprises 17 residues. Germline CDR1 is SGHVS and CDR2 is FNYEAQ. V lost 3 bases, J lost 0 bases, and 15 bases lay in between. Full variable domain (remainder filled in from reference TRBV7-6 and TRBJ1-5): GAGVSQSPRYKVTKRGQDVALRCDPISGHVSLYWYRQALGQGPEFLTYFNYEAQQDKSGLPNDRFSAERPEGSISTLTIQRTEQRDSAMYRCASSFCHPRYSNQPQHFGDGTRLSIL.

As regards this clone: The same CDR3 can be traced to other DNA sequences in this sample. V is TRBV27 and J is TRBJ1-1; 7 positions agree with TRBD1. With V trimmed by 3 bases and J by 5 bases, 3 bases remained unmatched. The germline gives CDR1 MNHEY, CDR2 SMNVEV (reference sequence). The CDR3 totals 13 residues. CDR3 nucleotide sequence: TGTGCCAGCAGTTTCCTACAGGGGACTGAAGCTTTCTTT. Translating it yields CASSFLQGTEAFF.

The sample holds a few counts of this clone. The rearrangement links TRBV6-6 to TRBJ1-1; 10 positions match TRBD1. Trimming at V came to 6 bases and at J to 4 bases, leaving 11 bases not matched to a gene. The length of the CDR3 is 16 residues. The germline CDR1 and CDR2 sequences are MNHNY and SVGAGI (reference sequence). Here the CDR3 DNA reads TGTGCCAGCAGAGATACGGGACAGGGGAGGAGCACTGAAGCTTTCTTT. Protein: CASRDTGQGRSTEAFF.

The rearrangement joins TRBV2 to TRBJ2-7; D is unclear. The V gene's germline CDR1 is SNHLY and CDR2 FYNNEI. The CDR3 has 13 residues. Trimming left V 6 bases short and J 2 bases short, with 11 bases between. The CDR3 spells CASREILPYEQYF. For the CDR3, the DNA is TGTGCCAGCAGGGAGATCTTGCCCTACGAGCAGTACTTC.

The chain is built from TRBV3-1 (or the pseudogene TRBV3-2) and TRBJ2-5; a weak D match, TRBD1 (5 bases). The V gene's germline CDR1 is LGHDT and CDR2 YNNKEL (reference sequence). The CDR3 extends over 14 amino acids. Trimming shortened V by 1 base and J by 6 bases, and 12 bases separated the two germline ends. CDR3 coding DNA: TGTGCCAGCAGCCAAGTAGGGGCAGGGAAGACCCAGTACTTC. It translates to CASSQVGAGKTQYF.

This chain joins TRBV14 and TRBJ1-2, with D possibly matching TRBD1 (5 bases). V gave up 2 bases and J gave up 1 base, with 11 bases separating them. This CDR3 has 15 amino acids. CDR1 and CDR2 from the germline V gene are SGHDN and FVKESK. The CDR3 reads CASSQTGRINYGYTF. CDR3 coding DNA: TGTGCCAGCAGCCAAACAGGCCGGATTAACTATGGCTACACCTTC.

The chain links TRBV6-2 or TRBV6-3 to TRBJ2-3; 7 bases match TRBD2. V was clipped by 6 bases and J by 0 bases; unmatched bases: 9. Germline assignment: CDR1 MNHEY and CDR2 SVGEGT. The CDR3 length is 16 residues. The CDR3 loop reads CASSPLANPSTDTQYF. Written as DNA, the CDR3 is TGTGCCAGCAGCCCACTAGCGAACCCTAGCACAGATACGCAGTATTTT.

The chain couples TRBV30 to TRBJ1-1; D gene unclear. The CDR3 totals 14 residues. Trimming pared 0 bases from V and 8 bases from J, leaving 16 bases between. Germline CDR1 GTSNPN, CDR2 SVGIG (reference sequence). For the CDR3, the DNA is TGTGCCTGGAGTGTCGGAGGGAGCGCAAGGGAAGCTTTCTTT. This sequence encodes CAWSVGGSAREAFF.

The chain links TRBV10-3 to TRBJ1-4, with a weak D call TRBD1 (6 bases). The CDR3 runs to 14 residues. Germline V gene data show CDR1 as ENHRY and CDR2 as SYGVKD. V lost 10 bases and J lost 8, with 20 bases in between. The chain's CDR3 is CATMEQGRGEKLFF. CDR3 DNA: TGTGCCACCATGGAACAGGGAAGAGGGGAAAAACTGTTTTTT.

V gene TRBV7-2 combines with J gene TRBJ2-7, with 8 nucleotides matching TRBD1. Losses at the gene ends were 7 bases for V and 3 bases for J; bases not matched to a gene: 8. This CDR3 region has 14 residues. The V gene's germline CDR1 is SGHTA and CDR2 FQGNSA. CDR3 bases: TGTGCCAGCACCCTAGACAGGGGAAGCTACGAGCAGTACTTC. Its translation is CASTLDRGSYEQYF.

This clone has a single count. The rearrangement joins TRBV6-2 or TRBV6-3 to TRBJ1-2; a weak D match, TRBD1 (6 bases). CDR3 length equals 17 residues. CDR1 and CDR2 from the germline V gene are MNHEY and SVGEGT. V lost 2 bases and J 0 bases, leaving 16 bases between the germline ends. CDR3 loop: CASSYGRGHRTNYGYTF. In DNA, the CDR3 is TGTGCCAGCAGTTACGGCAGGGGCCATCGGACTAACTATGGCTACACCTTC.

The chain is built from TRBV9 and TRBJ1-1; D is undetermined. Germline assignment: CDR1 SGDLS and CDR2 YYNGEE. CDR3 length equals 15 residues. Trimming removed 0 bases from V and 4 bases from J, with 13 bases in between. The CDR3 spells CASSVVSGVGTEAFF. The DNA of the CDR3 is TGTGCCAGCAGCGTAGTAAGCGGGGTGGGCACTGAAGCTTTCTTT. Full variable domain (remainder filled in from reference TRBV9 and TRBJ1-1): DSGVTQTPKHLITATGQRVTLRCSPRSGDLSVYWYQQSLDQGLQFLIQYYNGEERAKGNILERFSAQQFPDLHSELNLSSLELGDSALYFCASSVVSGVGTEAFFGQGTRLTVV.

This clone was recorded only once. This rearrangement joins TRBV10-1 to TRBJ1-6; perhaps TRBD1 as D (5 bases). The CDR3 has 15 amino acids. Germline CDR1 and CDR2: WNHNN and SYGVQD (reference sequence). Trimming cost V 3 bases and J 7 bases, with 13 bases left between them. This chain's CDR3 is CASSDGGKGNSPLHF. The CDR3 DNA reads as TGCGCCAGCAGTGATGGAGGGAAGGGGAATTCACCCCTCCACTTT.

The gene calls are TRBV27 and TRBJ1-2; TRBD1 matches 9 bases. The germline V gene encodes CDR1 MNHEY and CDR2 SMNVEV (reference sequence). V lost 3 bases, J lost 5 bases, and 7 bases stayed unmatched. CDR3 size: 15 residues. The CDR3 protein is CASSFGQGRGYGYTF. The CDR3 coding sequence is TGTGCCAGCAGTTTCGGACAGGGGAGAGGGTATGGCTACACCTTC.

The V call is TRBV5-1, the J call TRBJ2-5, with D perhaps matching TRBD2 (5 bases). The germline gives CDR1 SGHRS, CDR2 YFSETQ. Between the trimmed V and J ends, which lost 2 bases and 5 bases, there was a span of 16 bases. The CDR3 is made up of 15 amino acids. The CDR3 here is CASSFRTGLGETQYF. DNA of the CDR3: TGCGCCAGCAGCTTTCGGACTGGGTTGGGGGAGACCCAGTACTTC.

This clone has just one count. The chain combines TRBV20-1 with TRBJ2-3; the D gene is possibly TRBD2 (7 bases). This CDR3 contains 17 residues. Trimming left V 3 bases short and J 1 base short, with 20 bases between. Per the germline V gene, CDR1 is DFQATT and CDR2 is SNEGSKA (reference sequence). The CDR3 is CSASKAGAPRGTDTQYF. The DNA for the CDR3 is TGCAGTGCTAGTAAGGCGGGGGCCCCCCGGGGCACAGATACGCAGTATTTT.

The chain joins TRBV7-6 to TRBJ2-2; TRBD2 matches 9 bases. Germline-derived CDR1 and CDR2 are SGHVS and FNYEAQ. Unmatched junction bases numbered 8, after V lost 3 bases and J lost 6 bases. This CDR3 is built from 16 residues. The CDR3 DNA reads TGTGCCAGCAGCTTTTTGGGACTAGCATCTGCCGGGGAGCTGTTTTTT. Amino acids: CASSFLGLASAGELFF.